The 14 T cell receptor beta chains given below trace back to one sample, sequenced in a study of long-term antiretroviral therapy in people with HIV. This was the immunoSEQ v3.0 assay at survey level. The assay was immunoSEQ multiplex PCR, and TCRdb's table has in-frame clones only and misses some. The table has 24,000 or so clones, about 86% seen once. The source was unsorted PBMCs, collected 1.9 years after starting antiretroviral therapy. The receptors shown here come from a woman younger than 45 with HIV.

This chain connects TRBV18 to TRBJ2-1; D ambiguous. V was pared by 3 bases and J by 4 bases, with 13 bases between. Germline V gene data show CDR1 as KGHSH and CDR2 as LQKENI. The CDR3 totals 15 residues. CDR3 residues: CASSPDGQGYNEQFF. The DNA of the CDR3 is TGTGCCAGCTCACCGGACGGGCAAGGGTACAATGAGCAGTTCTTC.

V gene TRBV9 combines with J gene TRBJ2-5; 8 bases are shared with TRBD1. Germline V gene data show CDR1 as SGDLS and CDR2 as YYNGEE. The CDR3 extends over 16 amino acids. The V segment lost 3 bases and the J segment 5 bases; nucleotides outside the gene matches: 12. The CDR3 region is CASSAGQGKSLETQYF. DNA for the CDR3: TGTGCCAGCAGCGCCGGACAGGGTAAATCGTTGGAGACCCAGTACTTC.

Here the CDR3 reads CASSEARGALHGYTF. CDR3 DNA sequence: TGTGCCAGCAGTGAGGCCAGGGGGGCACTGCATGGCTACACCTTC. V gene TRBV2 combines with J gene TRBJ1-2; 7 bases line up with TRBD1. Losses at the gene ends were 3 bases for V and 6 bases for J; bases not matched to a gene: 10. This CDR3 has 15 residues. Germline CDR1 SNHLY, CDR2 FYNNEI.

This clone is labeled medium-sized. The V and J genes are TRBV7-9 and TRBJ1-2; D remains ambiguous. The germline V and J ends were trimmed by 1 base and 8 bases, with 8 bases remaining between them. CDR1 and CDR2 (germline): SEHNR, FQNEAQ (reference sequence). CDR3 length: 12 residues. The DNA of the CDR3 is TGTGCCAGCAGCTTAGATGTGAACGGCTACACCTTC. This codes for CASSLDVNGYTF.

This chain joins TRBV4-1 and TRBJ1-2; the D gene is possibly TRBD1 (5 bases). The V gene's germline CDR1 is MGHRA and CDR2 YSYEKL. The V end lost 1 base, the J end lost 4 bases, and 16 bases lay between the germline ends. This CDR3 region has 16 residues. This CDR3 is CASSQVGGEATYGYTF. CDR3 DNA sequence: TGCGCCAGCAGCCAAGTGGGGGGGGAGGCAACCTATGGCTACACCTTC.

This chain uses TRBV2 with TRBJ2-2; D is possibly TRBD2 (6 bases). The germline V gene has CDR1 SNHLY and CDR2 FYNNEI. CDR3 size: 15 residues. With 7 bases removed from V and 6 bases from J, the gap between germline ends came to 18 bases. The chain's CDR3 is CASTPESGGAGELFF. CDR3 nucleotide sequence: TGTGCCAGCACCCCGGAATCCGGGGGTGCCGGGGAGCTGTTTTTT.

This clone was detected only once. The chain recombines TRBV6-4 with TRBJ1-2; a possible D gene is TRBD1 (6 bases). The CDR3 is 17 residues long. V lost 0 bases and J lost 6, with 20 bases in between. Per germline, CDR1 MRHNA and CDR2 SNTAGT. The CDR3 sequence is CASSDSPSGAELDGYTF. In DNA form, the CDR3 reads TGTGCCAGCAGTGACTCGCCTTCGGGGGCCGAACTGGATGGCTACACCTTC.

V is TRBV18 and J is TRBJ2-5; 8 bases match TRBD2. The V gene end was trimmed by 1 base and the J gene end by 4 bases; junction bases not matched to a gene: 8. Germline V lookup: CDR1 KGHSH, CDR2 LQKENI. This CDR3 spans 16 amino acids. The CDR3 DNA follows: TGTGCCAGCTCACCACAGACGGGGGGGGTCGGAGAGACCCAGTACTTC. It is translated as CASSPQTGGVGETQYF.

The V gene is TRBV29-1, the J gene TRBJ2-7; D tentatively reads TRBD1 or TRBD2 (5 bases each). Germline CDR1 SQVTM, CDR2 ANQGSEA. Deletions cut 3 bases from V and 2 bases from J, with 11 bases between. This CDR3 comprises 13 residues. The CDR3 is CSVEGDGAYEQYF. CDR3 in DNA: TGCAGCGTTGAGGGGGACGGGGCCTACGAGCAGTACTTC.

This chain uses TRBV11-2 with TRBJ2-1; the D is unclear. Germline V CDR1 and CDR2: SGHAT, FQNNGV. V lost 2 bases to trimming and J lost 8 bases, with 7 bases between them. This CDR3 region has 12 residues. The CDR3 sequence: CASSLLSYEQFF. The CDR3 bases are TGTGCCAGCAGCTTATTATCGTATGAGCAGTTCTTC.

This clone appeared a few times. The chain employs TRBV30 and TRBJ1-5, with D perhaps TRBD1 (5 bases). The CDR3 runs 13 residues. Germline V gene lookup returns CDR1 GTSNPN and CDR2 SVGIG (reference sequence). Trimming cost V 1 base and J 6 bases, with 10 bases left between them. CDR3 sequence (DNA): TGTGCCTGGAGTGGGACATCCGTTCAGCCCCAGCATTTT. The encoded protein is CAWSGTSVQPQHF.

The sample holds a few counts of this clone. The chain is built from TRBV27 and TRBJ1-6; possibly TRBD1 for D (5 bases). Trimming stripped 3 bases from V and 10 bases from J, with 7 bases between. The V gene's germline CDR1 is MNHEY and CDR2 SMNVEV (reference sequence). CDR3 length equals 12 residues. The CDR3 protein is CASSFGGSPLHF. In nucleotides, the CDR3 is TGTGCCAGCAGTTTTGGGGGATCACCCCTCCACTTT.

In its sample, this clone was seen a few times. Other nucleotide sequences in the sample specify the same CDR3. This chain links TRBV19 with TRBJ1-5, with D perhaps TRBD1 (5 bases). The CDR3 runs to 16 residues. Germline V gene lookup returns CDR1 LNHDA and CDR2 SQIVND (reference sequence). Trimming shortened V by 4 bases and J by 5 bases, and 18 bases separated the two germline ends. In DNA, the CDR3 is TGTGCCAGTAGTAGCCCGGGACTCAGTACCCATCAGCCCCAGCATTTT. Amino acid sequence: CASSSPGLSTHQPQHF.

This clone was seen only a few times. The J gene is TRBJ1-5, the V gene TRBV27; D ambiguous. The CDR3 covers 13 residues. CDR1 is MNHEY, CDR2 SMNVEV, per germline (reference sequence). Between the trimmed V and J ends, which lost 6 bases and 6 bases, there was a span of 12 bases. CDR3 loop: CASRAFEGQPQHF. The CDR3 DNA reads as TGTGCCAGCAGAGCCTTCGAGGGTCAGCCCCAGCATTTT.